This TCR beta chain comes out of a study of radiotherapy plus CTLA-4 blockade in lung cancer. Clones were sequenced by immunoSEQ multiplex PCR, and TCRdb holds only the in-frame ones, with some missing. In the table there are tens of thousands of clones, approximately 70% of which are singletons. The CDR3 totals 13 residues. CDR1 and CDR2 (germline): SGHTA, FQGTGA. V lost 5 bases and J lost 3, with 11 bases in between. The origin of this receptor is a human donor with non-small cell lung cancer whose response to radiotherapy plus ipilimumab could not be evaluated. The sequences come from peripheral blood, collected from a patient treated with radiotherapy plus ipilimumab. The V and J genes are TRBV7-3 and TRBJ2-7; weak D call: TRBD1 (7 bases). CDR3 amino acids: CASSRQGGYEQYF. CDR3 DNA sequence: TGTGCCAGCAGCAGACAGGGAGGCTACGAGCAGTACTTC. Using reference TRBV7-3 and TRBJ2-7 for the parts outside the CDR3, the full variable domain is GAGVSQTPSNKVTEKGKYVELRCDPISGHTALYWYRQSLGQGPEFLIYFQGTGAADDSGLPNDRFFAVRPEGSVSTLKIQRTERGDSAVYLCASSRQGGYEQYFGPGTRLTVT.